This T cell receptor beta chain was captured by sequencing in a study of cytomegalovirus exposure and HLA in healthy donors (dated by TCRdb to about 2017). Regarding the study in general: In an earlier analysis of several hundred of the donors, 250 to 350 Gb of sequence data and just under 120 million unique TCR beta sequences from about 179 million T cells were reported. Among some 410 genotyped donors of the cohort, an average of approximately 240,000 unique TCR beta nucleotide sequences were sequenced per donor, about a sixth of them non-productive. To study patterns of TCR occurrence, a later analysis re-analyzed previously published TCR beta repertoires from 666 donors and added high-resolution HLA genotyping. Every repertoire in the discovery cohort had been generated on one and the same sequencing platform. Four to six DR-DQ haplotypes were handled as single units for association and clustering, since linkage in the cohort was strong. Roughly 300 gigabases of sequencing data and roughly 80 million unique TCR sequences made up an early release that covered nearly 650 HLA-typed donors. In an earlier analysis of roughly 540 of the donors, high-throughput TCR beta sequencing was used to judge whether each TCR beta V gene segment behaved as functional or pseudogenic. Of the roughly 400 genotyped donors, 75% to 85% were placed in the genetic ancestry cluster associated with self-reported Caucasian donors. HLA typing covered class I and class II loci at four-digit resolution. Donor age, sex, ethnicity and CMV serostatus were compiled alongside the repertoire data. The later analysis used no new phenotypic data to find candidate immune exposures, relying instead on TCR beta sequences and their occurrence across donors. The study aimed to test whether signatures of past pathogen exposure could be identified by cataloging public T cell receptors. In a later genetic analysis, genome-wide SNP genotypes for about 55% of the 666 donors were used, and that subset was treated as a discovery cohort. Along with the approximately 650-subject first cohort, a separate validation cohort of more than 90 different subjects was used. The number of typed donors differed by locus: about 620-640 for A, B, C, DRB1 and DQB1; approximately 520 for DQA1; approximately 610 for DPA1; and 450 to 480 for DPB1. To predict cytomegalovirus infection status, the study brought together high-throughput TCR immunosequencing, statistical association of individual TCRs with disease status, and machine learning. The study used immunosequencing to profile the T cell repertoires of under 700 subjects and linked those repertoires to cytomegalovirus serostatus. Overall study results and their limits: Because HLA typing was missing for some donors at each locus, association tests included only the typed subset. The earlier analysis of 587 of the donors excluded some 15 rarely observed V segments, including chromosome 9 orphons, because counts were too low. An association between a missense DCLRE1C variant and V-gene and J-gene trimming of TCR beta chains was found in a later genetic analysis and replicated in an independent cohort. In a later analysis, HLA-associated TCR beta chains showed more clonal expansion and lower generation probabilities than non-associated chains that were equally common. In both the original and validation cohorts, the classifier was reported to diagnose cytomegalovirus status with high specificity and sensitivity. While some public TCRs were present in many individuals, most TCR sequences turned up only very rarely across donors. According to a later analysis, most CMV-associated TCR beta chains appeared to be HLA-restricted, and the HLA associations seemed to be driven largely by CMV exposure. Some IMGT-functional V segments, including TRBV6-2 and TRBV6-3, could not be distinguished by the 87-base-pair reads and were therefore excluded. Three of the identified cytomegalovirus-associated TCR beta chains were confirmed in vitro to be specific for cytomegalovirus antigens. A further reported finding was that TCR beta sequences accurately predicted the HLA-A and HLA-B alleles for most subjects in the first cohort. According to the authors, the approach could potentially be generalized to other disease states and immunological phenotypes. A later analysis found that TCR association rates varied across HLA loci, with DRB1 alleles showing the most associated TCRs and HLA-C alleles the fewest. A later genetic analysis reported fewer N-insertions in productive TCRs among donors in an Asian-associated ancestry cluster than the roughly 700-donor mean. A later analysis associated approximately 17,000 TCR beta sequences with specific HLA alleles at a false discovery rate of 0.05. Only TCR beta chains were sequenced in this cohort, and the absence of alpha or paired-chain data limited detectable features. Sequencing depth was assumed to be roughly uniform across donors in the presence/absence analyses, though that assumption may not hold. Strong co-occurrence of HLA alleles, especially DR and DQ, made assigning TCR associations to individual alleles difficult. A later analysis reported that several top co-occurrence clusters appeared linked to parvovirus B19, influenza, CMV and Epstein-Barr virus. CMV serostatus was the only immune exposure information available for the cohort. In an earlier analysis of roughly 500 of the donors, most TCR beta V segments appeared in productive rearrangements about 87% or about 30% of the time, broadly matching IMGT annotations. Linkage disequilibrium might explain the correlated functional status among segregating V segments, but an unknown experimental factor could not be excluded. A group of highly shared sequence variants was considered likely to be a technical artifact of the sequencing pipeline. The study gave a list of some 150 TCR beta chains associated with cytomegalovirus.

To prepare the library, the immunoSEQ multiplex PCR assay was applied. The multiplex PCR relied on a mix of 60 forward primers for TCR Vbeta segments and 13 reverse primers for TCR Jbeta segments. The CDR3 region of rearranged TCR beta genes was amplified from genomic DNA with a multiplex PCR assay. On the Illumina HiSeq System, the amplified TCR beta libraries were sequenced as 87-base-pair reads. The authors processed their data as follows. A later analysis counted approximately 74 million unique TCR beta chains across the 650 to 700 repertoires, and roughly 11 million of these chains were shared by at least two donors. A nearest-neighbor algorithm error-corrected the raw reads and collapsed the reads into unique sequences, merging closely related sequences to remove PCR and sequencing errors. Alignment of CDR3 sequences to IMGT reference sequences was used to assign V, D and J gene segments. For a sequence to be retained, at least a six-nucleotide match to both a V gene segment and a J gene segment was required. Rearrangements were called productive when the CDR3 lacked stop codons and stayed in frame with V and J; all others were non-productive. CDR3 was defined according to IMGT convention as the region running from the second conserved V-encoded cysteine to the conserved J-encoded phenylalanine. The earlier analysis of about 560 of the donors excluded any sequence lacking an unambiguous match to a single V gene segment. An earlier analysis of under 750 of the donors called V segments functional above 56.7% productive rearrangements and segregating when the between-donor standard deviation exceeded 5%. To diagnose cytomegalovirus status from the catalog of TCR beta chain sequences, a statistical classification framework was built. A later analysis assigned V and J genes by comparing TCR nucleotide sequences with IMGT/GENE-DB human TR gene sequences. In a later analysis, CDR3 sequences and most-parsimonious VDJ recombination scenarios were assigned using the TCRdist pipeline. A later analysis defined each TCR beta chain by its CDR3 amino acid sequence plus V-gene family, and excluded reads lacking a unique V-gene family. A later analysis removed roughly 590 highly shared, low-generation-probability nucleotide sequences to deal with suspected cross-contamination and a sequencing artifact. In a later analysis, a clonal expansion index was calculated for each public chain from normalized within-repertoire ranks of inferred template counts. Generation probabilities in a later analysis came from a VDJ recombination model fitted to out-of-frame rearrangements, and those results were checked against IGoR. A later analysis scored TCR-TCR, TCR-HLA and TCR-CMV co-occurrence with hypergeometric tests, applying a repertoire-size bias correction to TCR pairs. False discovery rates were estimated in a later analysis by permuting HLA or CMV assignments 20 times. A later analysis grouped co-occurring TCRs with DBSCAN, adding TCRdist sequence similarity when clustering within HLA-allele-positive subsets. Co-occurrence clustering excluded repertoires with fewer than 30,000 or more than 120,000 public chains, plus five with anomalous nucleotide sharing. Not all clones reach the TCRdb copy of this immuneACCESS table, which keeps in-frame sequences only. Checked studies attribute under half of the gap to unresolved V genes and leave the rest unexplained. The D gene and trimming were derived from the DNA, and the V and J assignments and clone size from that table. The sample table records some 190,000 clones; roughly 84% of these occur just once. 1% to 1.5% of the sample comes from the top ten.

In total, more than 500 healthy bone marrow donors made up the cohort. At the time of sampling, every cohort member was nominally healthy, though immune exposures that went unrecorded were likely present. The donor tested CMV seronegative, placing the donor among the 300 to 400 seronegative members of the cohort. Every donor gave a peripheral blood sample, and the peripheral blood mononuclear cells from that sample were used for TCR beta sequencing. The Qiagen DNeasy Blood Extraction Kit was used to extract genomic DNA from the blood cell samples. The CDR1 and CDR2 encoded by the germline V gene (reference sequence) are SEHNR and FQNEAQ. Relative to germline, V is 0 bases shorter and J is 7 bases shorter, with 15 bases between their ends. From the cysteine through the phenylalanine, the CDR3 covers 15 amino acids. Only the CDR3 DNA is retained, 45 bases long and in frame from the first base. This clone turned up a few times. Which antigen it targets is not known. The input lacks base qualities; no much larger clone sits a single base away.

The sequence was obtained from a boy between 2 and 10 years old in good health and CMV-seronegative. The rearrangement combines TRBV7-9 with TRBJ1-2, and the D gene may be TRBD1, 5 bases matching. Sample: PBMCs. The DNA is TGTGCCAGCAGCTTAGCGGGGACGGCCGGGGGTGGCTACACCTTC. Its amino acids are CASSLAGTAGGGYTF.